Listed below are T cell receptor beta chains from one sample, sequenced in a study of cytomegalovirus exposure and HLA in healthy donors. Profiled with immunoSEQ multiplex PCR; TCRdb holds only in-frame clones, not every one. The sample has more than 150,000 clones, about 82% seen once; the top ten hold around 1.5%. Sequencing was carried out using PBMCs. These TCRs come from a man aged 18-30 years in good health and CMV-seronegative. The CDR3 runs from the conserved cysteine through the conserved F or W. The order of the fields is clone size, J gene, V gene, D gene, CDR3 DNA, CDR3 protein. D genes are given only for firm matches. Expanded clones get a size class; other rows say once, few or many, or leave the size out.

size: -; J: TRBJ1-1; V: TRBV7-9; D: -; DNA: TGTGCCAGCAGCTTAGGAGGGTCCACTGAAGCTTTCTTT; CDR3: CASSLGGSTEAFF
size: -; J: TRBJ2-7; V: TRBV5-1; D: TRBD2; DNA: TGCGCCAGCAGCTCGCGCGGGGGGGCGTACGAGCAGTACTTC; CDR3: CASSSRGGAYEQYF
size: -; J: TRBJ1-3; V: TRBV28; D: TRBD1; DNA: TGTGCCAGCAGCGTGGGGGACAGGCTAACTGGAAACACCATATATTTT; CDR3: CASSVGDRLTGNTIYF
size: -; J: TRBJ1-2; V: TRBV28; D: TRBD1; DNA: TGTGCCAGCAGAACCCCAGGTGCGATCCGACAGGGCTACTATGGCTACACCTTC; CDR3: CASRTPGAIRQGYYGYTF
size: -; J: TRBJ2-1; V: TRBV4-2; D: TRBD2; DNA: TGTGCCAGCAGCCAAGATCTCTCGCGGGGGGGCCATGAGCAGTTCTTC; CDR3: CASSQDLSRGGHEQFF
size: -; J: TRBJ2-1; V: TRBV4-2; D: -; DNA: TGTGCCAGCAGCCAAGTTTCCGGGCTGACTACCCGTGAGCAGTTCTTC; CDR3: CASSQVSGLTTREQFF
size: -; J: TRBJ2-5; V: TRBV6-6; D: -; DNA: TGTGCCAGCAGTTCCCAGACAAGAGAGACCCAGTACTTC; CDR3: CASSSQTRETQYF
size: -; J: TRBJ1-4; V: TRBV30; D: -; DNA: TGTGCCTGGAGGGCACCCAATGAAAAACTGTTTTTT; CDR3: CAWRAPNEKLFF
size: -; J: TRBJ2-3; V: TRBV7-2; D: TRBD1; DNA: TGTGCCAGCAGCTTATTTTTCCGGACAGGAAGACCAGATACGCAGTATTTT; CDR3: CASSLFFRTGRPDTQYF
size: -; J: TRBJ2-7; V: TRBV2; D: -; DNA: TGTGCCAGCAGGCGGGACAGCACCTACGAGCAGTACTTC; CDR3: CASRRDSTYEQYF
size: -; J: TRBJ1-6; V: TRBV18; D: -; DNA: TGTGCCAGCTCACCATTTCCGATGTCAGGGCTTAATTCACCCCTCCACTTT; CDR3: CASSPFPMSGLNSPLHF
size: -; J: TRBJ1-2; V: TRBV15; D: TRBD1; DNA: TGTGCCACCAGCAAGGGGGGGACAGGGGGGTACACCTTC; CDR3: CATSKGGTGGYTF
size: -; J: TRBJ1-6; V: TRBV19; D: -; DNA: TGTGCCAGTAGTGGAGGTGGGAATTCACCCCTCCACTTT; CDR3: CASSGGGNSPLHF
size: few; J: TRBJ2-2; V: TRBV6-6; D: -; DNA: TGTGCCAGCAGTTACGGACTCAACACCGGGGAGCTGTTTTTT; CDR3: CASSYGLNTGELFF
size: once; J: TRBJ1-2; V: TRBV10-3; D: -; DNA: TGTGCCATCAGTGAGGGGGGGGGACCCGGCTACACCTTC; CDR3: CAISEGGGPGYTF
size: -; J: TRBJ2-1; V: TRBV7-9; D: TRBD2; DNA: TGTGCCAGCAGCCCCTTTCGCGGGACTAGCTCCTACAATGAGCAGTTCTTC; CDR3: CASSPFRGTSSYNEQFF
size: -; J: TRBJ2-5; V: TRBV14; D: -; DNA: TGTGCCAGCAGCCGAATAACCTTGAGTGGGGCCCAAGAGACCCAGTACTTC; CDR3: CASSRITLSGAQETQYF
size: -; J: TRBJ2-1; V: TRBV6-4; D: -; DNA: TGTGCCAGCAGTGACTCTGGGCAAAGCTCCTACAATGAGCAGTTCTTC; CDR3: CASSDSGQSSYNEQFF
size: -; J: TRBJ1-2; V: TRBV6-1; D: -; DNA: TGTGCCAGCAGTGAAATGGCAGGGGATGTTAATGGCTACACCTTC; CDR3: CASSEMAGDVNGYTF
size: -; J: TRBJ2-5; V: TRBV5-1; D: TRBD1; DNA: TGCGCCAGCAGCCCCTTGACAGGGAGTGAGACCCAGTACTTC; CDR3: CASSPLTGSETQYF
size: -; J: TRBJ1-5; V: TRBV6-6; D: -; DNA: TGTGCCAGCAGTTCGACGGAGGGTCAGCCCCAGCATTTT; CDR3: CASSSTEGQPQHF
size: -; J: TRBJ2-5; V: TRBV28; D: -; DNA: TGTGCCAGCTCGCGGGAGACCCAGTACTTC; CDR3: CASSRETQYF
size: -; J: TRBJ2-3; V: TRBV5-4; D: TRBD2; DNA: TGTGCCAGCAGCTCCTTAGCGGGGGTCAGCACAGATACGCAGTATTTT; CDR3: CASSSLAGVSTDTQYF
size: few; J: TRBJ2-2; V: TRBV28; D: -; DNA: TGTGCCAGCGTCGGAGGAGAATACACCGGGGAGCTGTTTTTT; CDR3: CASVGGEYTGELFF
size: -; J: TRBJ1-5; V: TRBV27; D: TRBD1; DNA: TGTGCCAGCAGTTTAGGGACAGGGAACAATCAGCCCCAGCATTTT; CDR3: CASSLGTGNNQPQHF
size: -; J: TRBJ2-1; V: TRBV5-4; D: -; DNA: TGTGCCAGCAGCTTGGAGAGATACAATGAGCAGTTCTTC; CDR3: CASSLERYNEQFF
size: -; J: TRBJ2-5; V: TRBV27; D: -; DNA: TGTGCCAGCAGTTTAGTTGGCCCCGAGACCCAGTACTTC; CDR3: CASSLVGPETQYF
size: once; J: TRBJ1-4; V: TRBV6-6; D: -; DNA: TGTGCCAGCAATGCAGGGACACGTGAAAAACTGTTTTTT; CDR3: CASNAGTREKLFF
size: -; J: TRBJ1-2; V: TRBV5-1; D: TRBD1; DNA: TGCGCCAGCAGCCGAGGGACAGGGGGATATGGCTACACCTTC; CDR3: CASSRGTGGYGYTF
size: few; J: TRBJ1-1; V: TRBV9; D: -; DNA: TGTGCCAGCAGCGTAGGGGGGGGGCGAAATGAAGCTTTCTTT; CDR3: CASSVGGGRNEAFF
size: few; J: TRBJ2-5; V: TRBV15; D: -; DNA: TGTGCCACCAGCTCCCGGCAGGGTGGGGAGACCCAGTACTTC; CDR3: CATSSRQGGETQYF
size: few; J: TRBJ2-2; V: TRBV7-6; D: TRBD2; DNA: TGTGCCAGCAGCTTAGAGGCTAGCGGGTCATACACCGGGGAGCTGTTTTTT; CDR3: CASSLEASGSYTGELFF
size: few; J: TRBJ1-2; V: TRBV29-1; D: -; DNA: TGCAGCGCCGGAGAGAGGGACTATGGCTACACCTTC; CDR3: CSAGERDYGYTF
size: -; J: TRBJ1-3; V: TRBV7-8; D: -; DNA: TGTGCCAGCAGCTTAGGAGCAGCCACTAGGCTCTCTGGAAACACCATATATTTT; CDR3: CASSLGAATRLSGNTIYF
size: -; J: TRBJ2-3; V: TRBV5-1; D: TRBD2; DNA: TGCGCCAGCAGCCAGAGACTAGCGAGACGCACAGATACGCAGTATTTT; CDR3: CASSQRLARRTDTQYF
size: -; J: TRBJ2-1; V: TRBV7-8; D: TRBD2; DNA: TGTGCCAGCAGCTTATCTTCGGGAGGGTCTGTGTATGAGCAGTTCTTC; CDR3: CASSLSSGGSVYEQFF
size: -; J: TRBJ2-7; V: TRBV5-1; D: TRBD2; DNA: TGCGCCAGCAGCTTGGTTGTAGCGGGGGGCGCTGGACACTACGAGCAGTACTTC; CDR3: CASSLVVAGGAGHYEQYF
size: -; J: TRBJ2-1; V: TRBV19; D: -; DNA: TGTGCCACCCAGGGAAGGCTCGGTGAGCAGTTCTTC; CDR3: CATQGRLGEQFF
size: -; J: TRBJ1-6; V: TRBV9; D: -; DNA: TGTGCCAGCAGCGTTGGGGAGGGTTCACCCCTCCACTTT; CDR3: CASSVGEGSPLHF
size: -; J: TRBJ1-1; V: TRBV28; D: -; DNA: TGTGCCAGCAGTCCCCGGGTTAAGAACACTGAAGCTTTCTTT; CDR3: CASSPRVKNTEAFF
size: -; J: TRBJ2-3; V: TRBV4-2; D: -; DNA: TGTGCCAGCAGCCAAGATCGAGATACGCAGTATTTT; CDR3: CASSQDRDTQYF
size: once; J: TRBJ2-5; V: TRBV5-5; D: -; DNA: TGTGCCAGCAGCTCCCCTGTGTCCCGTCGGGAGACCCAGTACTTC; CDR3: CASSSPVSRRETQYF
size: -; J: TRBJ1-2; V: TRBV5-1; D: -; DNA: TGCGCCAGCAGCCCAAACCCGACGGAGCCCTATGGCTACACCTTC; CDR3: CASSPNPTEPYGYTF
size: -; J: TRBJ2-7; V: TRBV5-1; D: TRBD1; DNA: TGCGCCAGCAGCGTGTCGGGACAGGGGTCGCACGAGCAGTACTTC; CDR3: CASSVSGQGSHEQYF
size: -; J: TRBJ2-2; V: TRBV5-6; D: -; DNA: TGTGCCAGCAGCCATTTCACCGGGGAGCTGTTTTTT; CDR3: CASSHFTGELFF
size: -; J: TRBJ1-1; V: TRBV5-1; D: TRBD1; DNA: TGCGCCAGCAGCTCATCTACAGGGGGGACTGAAGCTTTCTTT; CDR3: CASSSSTGGTEAFF
size: -; J: TRBJ2-7; V: TRBV11-2; D: TRBD1; DNA: TGTGCCAGCAGCTTCGGGACAGACTCCTACGAGCAGTACTTC; CDR3: CASSFGTDSYEQYF
size: -; J: TRBJ2-1; V: TRBV29-1; D: TRBD2; DNA: TGCAGCGCCGGACTAGCGGGAGTCTACAATGAGCAGTTCTTC; CDR3: CSAGLAGVYNEQFF
size: once; J: TRBJ1-1; V: TRBV15; D: TRBD1; DNA: TGTGCCACCAGCAGAGCGCGGGACAGGCCCACTGAAGCTTTCTTT; CDR3: CATSRARDRPTEAFF
size: -; J: TRBJ1-4; V: TRBV10-3; D: TRBD1; DNA: TGTGCCATCGGGGGGGCAGGGGGCGCCGATGGTGAAAAACTGTTTTTT; CDR3: CAIGGAGGADGEKLFF
size: few; J: TRBJ1-6; V: TRBV19; D: -; DNA: TGTGCCAGTAGTATTTTACAGGCCGAGAGCTCCTATAATTCACCCCTCCACTTT; CDR3: CASSILQAESSYNSPLHF
size: -; J: TRBJ2-1; V: TRBV6-5; D: TRBD2; DNA: TGTGCCAGCAGTTACGGGAAAGCGGGACACAATGAGCAGTTCTTC; CDR3: CASSYGKAGHNEQFF